This T cell receptor (beta chain) was captured by sequencing in a study of blood T cell repertoires in COVID-19. Study summary: PBMCs, B-cell-depleted T cells, or T cells provided the cDNA or gDNA that made up the material.

The table lists this clone with a few counts. Those who participated ranged in age from roughly 18 to 90 years and resided in 20 to 30 US areas. Two consecutive negative NP/OP PCR tests, clearance, or resolved symptoms defined Cohort 3 recovery. The V and J ends lost 6 bases and 0 bases respectively, with 18 bases between them. In germline, CDR1 is SGHTA, CDR2 FQGNSA. The length of the CDR3 is 17 residues. In the original analysis: Reference gene primer amplification gave nucleated cell count estimates. Some clones are missing from TCRdb's copy, which holds only in-frame ones; the method was immunoSEQ multiplex PCR. V and J calls and clone size come straight from that table; D and trimming were deduced from the DNA. In the table there are fewer than 20,000 clones, about 91% of which are singletons.

The chain recombines TRBV7-2 with TRBJ2-1, with D possibly TRBD2 on 7 matching bases. This TCR was recovered from a woman aged 25 to 39 who had recovered from COVID-19. Sequenced material: PBMCs or T cells enriched from blood (not recorded which). The CDR3 coding sequence is TGTGCCAGCAGACTCCTACCCCGGGGGGCCTCCTACAATGAGCAGTTCTTC. It yields the protein CASRLLPRGASYNEQFF.